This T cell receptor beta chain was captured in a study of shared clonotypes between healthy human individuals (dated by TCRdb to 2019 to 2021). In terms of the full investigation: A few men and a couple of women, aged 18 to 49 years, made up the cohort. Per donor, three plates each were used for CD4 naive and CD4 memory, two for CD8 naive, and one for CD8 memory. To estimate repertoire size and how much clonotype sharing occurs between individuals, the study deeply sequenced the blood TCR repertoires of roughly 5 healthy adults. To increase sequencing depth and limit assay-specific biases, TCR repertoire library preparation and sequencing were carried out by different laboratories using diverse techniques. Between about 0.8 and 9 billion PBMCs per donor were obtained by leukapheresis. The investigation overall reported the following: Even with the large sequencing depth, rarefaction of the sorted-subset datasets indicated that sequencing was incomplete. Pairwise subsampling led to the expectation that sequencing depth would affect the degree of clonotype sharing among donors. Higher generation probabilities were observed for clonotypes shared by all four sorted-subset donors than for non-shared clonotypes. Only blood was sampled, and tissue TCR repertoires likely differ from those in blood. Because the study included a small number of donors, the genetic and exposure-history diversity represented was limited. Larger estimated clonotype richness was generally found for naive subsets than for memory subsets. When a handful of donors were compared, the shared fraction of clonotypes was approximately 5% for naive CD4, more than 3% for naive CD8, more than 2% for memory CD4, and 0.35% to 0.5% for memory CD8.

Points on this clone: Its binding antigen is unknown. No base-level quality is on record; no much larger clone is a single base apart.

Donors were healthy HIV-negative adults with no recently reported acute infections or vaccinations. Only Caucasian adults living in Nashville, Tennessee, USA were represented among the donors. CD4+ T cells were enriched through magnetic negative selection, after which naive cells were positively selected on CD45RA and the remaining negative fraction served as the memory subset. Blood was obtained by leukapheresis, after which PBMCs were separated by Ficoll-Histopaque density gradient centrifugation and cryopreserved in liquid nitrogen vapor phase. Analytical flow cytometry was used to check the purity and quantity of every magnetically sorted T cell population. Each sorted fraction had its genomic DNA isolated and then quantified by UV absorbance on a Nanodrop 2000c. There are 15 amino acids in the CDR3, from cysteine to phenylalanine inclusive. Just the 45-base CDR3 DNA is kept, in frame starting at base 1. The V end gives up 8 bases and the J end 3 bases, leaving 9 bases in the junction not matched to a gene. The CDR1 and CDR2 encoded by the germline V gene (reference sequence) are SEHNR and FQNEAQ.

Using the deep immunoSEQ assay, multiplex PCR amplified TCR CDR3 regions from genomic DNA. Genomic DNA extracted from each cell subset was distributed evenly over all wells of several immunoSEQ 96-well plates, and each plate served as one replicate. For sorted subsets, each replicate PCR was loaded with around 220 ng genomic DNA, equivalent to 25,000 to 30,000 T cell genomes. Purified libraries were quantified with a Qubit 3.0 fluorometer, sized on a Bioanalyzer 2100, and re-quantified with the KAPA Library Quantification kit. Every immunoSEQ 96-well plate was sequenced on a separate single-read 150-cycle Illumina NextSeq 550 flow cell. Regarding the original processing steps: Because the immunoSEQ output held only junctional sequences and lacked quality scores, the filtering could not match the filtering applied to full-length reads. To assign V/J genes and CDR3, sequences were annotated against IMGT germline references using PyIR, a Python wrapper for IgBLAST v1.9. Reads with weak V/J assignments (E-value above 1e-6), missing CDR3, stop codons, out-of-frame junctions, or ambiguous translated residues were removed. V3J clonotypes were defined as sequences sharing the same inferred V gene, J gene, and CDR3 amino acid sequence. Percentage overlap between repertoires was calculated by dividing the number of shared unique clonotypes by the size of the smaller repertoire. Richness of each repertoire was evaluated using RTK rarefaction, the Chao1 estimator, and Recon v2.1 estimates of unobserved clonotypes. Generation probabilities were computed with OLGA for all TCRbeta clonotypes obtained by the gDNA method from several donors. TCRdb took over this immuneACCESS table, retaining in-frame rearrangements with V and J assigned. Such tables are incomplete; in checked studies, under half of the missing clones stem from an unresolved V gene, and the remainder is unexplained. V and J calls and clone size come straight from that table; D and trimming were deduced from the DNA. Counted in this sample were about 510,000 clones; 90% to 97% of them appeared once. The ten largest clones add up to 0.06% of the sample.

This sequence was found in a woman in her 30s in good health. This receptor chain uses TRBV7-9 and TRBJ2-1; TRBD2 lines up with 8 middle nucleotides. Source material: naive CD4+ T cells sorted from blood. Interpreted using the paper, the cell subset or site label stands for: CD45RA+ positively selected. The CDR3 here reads CASSNGTRYYNEQFF. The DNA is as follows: TGTGCCAGCTCGAACGGGACTAGGTACTACAATGAGCAGTTCTTC.